Included here is one T cell receptor beta chain sequence, with context. Which antigen it targets is not known. There are no base qualities to consult, and no much larger clone falls within one base. This sample is drawn from a study of long-term antiretroviral therapy in people with HIV (dated by TCRdb to 2022 to 2024). About the study as a whole: The earliest samples were collected roughly a decade before the 2015 WHO recommendation for immediate ART, at a time when ART was usually postponed until CD4 counts fell. A retrospective serial study tested whether ART initiation and durable HIV suppression were associated with changes in peripheral blood TRB repertoire composition and diversity. From 30 adults with confirmed HIV infection, the cohort provided some 200 cryopreserved PBMC samples, gathered serially across a mean of approximately six years (range 1-12). Of the approximately 30 participants with HIV, ten to eleven were female. No cross-contamination during QIAcube processing was seen in test extractions of a monoclonal T-cell line run alongside 30 or so polyclonal samples.

Findings and caveats that apply to the study as a whole: A significant increase in TRB diversity was found to be associated with ART initiation, although TRB diversity was observed to remain significantly below that of transplant donor controls even after long-term ART. The samples span the years 2004 to 2017, and the ART regimens used may be less effective than current regimens. CDR3 length ranges in HIV repertoires were narrower than in controls, and network structure suggested an antigen-experienced repertoire with only a slight naive shift after ART. Because pre-ART samples had limited cell numbers, unsorted PBMC were profiled rather than sorted CD4+ and CD8+ T cells. Inferences about post-ART repertoire changes were limited because no data were available on ART adherence, viral resistance or therapy changes. Owing to limited PBMC availability, only the TCR beta chain was sequenced, without alpha chain pairing. Expanded TRB clones identified before ART initiation dominated the repertoire across all time points, though the dominance fluctuated and decreased in many PLHIV after ART.

To be included, a participant needed at least one PBMC sample from before ART initiation plus at least two post-ART samples. Every participant with HIV received treatment in the United States of America. Before DNA extraction, cryopreserved samples containing 1-10 million PBMC were thawed and washed. At the time of the earliest PBMC sample for each participant with HIV, ages ranged from roughly 23 to 60 years. PBMC samples were contributed by each participant from 1-4 timepoints before ART initiation and 2-8 timepoints after ART initiation, with a median of 7 samples. Serial HIV viral load, CD4+ T-cell count, ART history and demographic data were obtained for every participant. Using a Qiagen kit on a QIAcube, genomic DNA was extracted from unsorted PBMC, with samples processed in batches of 12. The germline V gene provides CDR1 MNHNS and CDR2 SASEGT. Relative to germline, V is 1 base shorter and J is 9 bases shorter, with 16 bases between their ends. The CDR3 covers 16 residues, taking in both the cysteine and the phenylalanine. The kept DNA is CDR3 alone, 48 bases in frame from the first base.

The immunoSEQ hsTCRB v3.0 assay was used at survey level resolution to sequence the TRB variable region. TRB sequencing targeted a depth of roughly 35,000-55,000 T-cell genomes per sample. Pooled TRB libraries were sequenced on an Illumina MiSeq with a v3 150-cycle kit. As for how the authors treated the data: Repertoire analysis was run in R within a reproducible Nextflow workflow that covered QC, data transformation and analysis. LymphoSeq2, an R package for exploring AIRR-Seq data, was used to implement the custom analyses. Several samples yielding fewer than 5000 total TRB sequences were excluded, leaving about 190 analyzed HIV repertoires. Among the 170 to 200 retained HIV repertoires, some 60 were collected before ART initiation and roughly 130 were collected after ART initiation. Each repertoire was downsampled to 5000 TRB nucleotide sequences, and summary statistics were averaged across 100 downsampling iterations. Only TRB sequences with CDR3 regions of at least seven amino acids were retained for analysis. A Shannon entropy-derived clonality score and the Gini coefficient were used to measure diversity. In the repertoire networks, any two of the top 5000 CDR3 amino acid sequences were linked whenever the two sequences differed by an edit distance of one. Antigen specificity groups and MHC restriction were predicted for TRB CDR3 amino acid sequences with GLIPH2. To flag known CMV, EBV, HIV or tissue antigen associations, CDR3 amino acid sequences were matched against VDJdb and McPAS-TCR. Pre-ART, post-ART and control groups were compared with Wilcoxon signed-rank tests and Holm-Bonferroni correction. TCRdb re-hosts the immuneACCESS table, in-frame sequences only. Its copies lack some clones; in the studies checked, an unresolved V gene accounts for under half of them, and the cause for the rest is not known. V, J and clone size reflect that table, while D and trimming were determined from the DNA. This sample holds 30,000 to 40,000 clones; roughly 77% were observed only once. The top ten clonotypes cover approximately 3.2% of the sample.

The chain was built from TRBV6-1 and TRBJ1-6; the D segment could be TRBD1, given 6 matching bases. This receptor was obtained from a man younger than 30 with HIV. Material: unsorted PBMCs, obtained 1.9 years after starting antiretroviral therapy. The DNA sequence is given as TGTGCCAGCAGTGAAGACCCACAGGGTAGGTCTTCACCCCTCCACTTT. Its protein is CASSEDPQGRSSPLHF.